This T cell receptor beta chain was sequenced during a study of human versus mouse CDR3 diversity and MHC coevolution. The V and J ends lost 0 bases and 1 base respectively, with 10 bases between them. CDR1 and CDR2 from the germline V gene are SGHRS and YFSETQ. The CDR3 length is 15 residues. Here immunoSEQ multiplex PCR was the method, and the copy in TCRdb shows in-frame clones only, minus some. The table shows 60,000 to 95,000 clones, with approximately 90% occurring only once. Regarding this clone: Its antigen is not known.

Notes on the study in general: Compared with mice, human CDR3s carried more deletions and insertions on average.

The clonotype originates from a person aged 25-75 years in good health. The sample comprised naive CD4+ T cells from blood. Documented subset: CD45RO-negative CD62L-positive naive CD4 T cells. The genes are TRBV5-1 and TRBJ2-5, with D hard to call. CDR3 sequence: CASSLEPRSQETQYF. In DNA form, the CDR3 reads TGCGCCAGCAGCTTGGAACCTAGAAGCCAAGAGACCCAGTACTTC.